This T cell receptor beta chain was profiled in a study of CD8 T cells in ankylosing spondylitis. Library preparation for TCR beta used quantitative 5'-RACE with molecular barcodes. TCRdb re-derived calls from the 5' RACE reads in MiXCR, one entry per CDR3 protein. The data contain 350,000 to 450,000 distinct CDR3 sequences, 20% to 25% of them seen just once; the ten biggest clones take up roughly 14%. V trimming: 4 bases; J trimming: 4 bases; junction bases outside the gene matches: 8. This CDR3 has 15 residues. Germline values: CDR1 SGDLS, CDR2 YYNGEE. About this clonotype: Its antigen is not known.

Findings of the study overall: Relatively rare in peripheral blood, disease-linked clones were also CD8+. In reactive arthritis synovial fluid and blood, some motif variants had been reported before. Reportedly, significant enrichment of disease-linked clones occurred in matched ankylosing spondylitis synovial fluid.

The receptor comes from a male donor with ankylosing spondylitis or in good health (not recorded which). The chain combines TRBV9 with TRBJ2-5; TRBD1 aligns across 9 bases. Sequenced: blood, either unsorted or a sorted T cell fraction (not recorded which). The chain's CDR3 is CASSSREDRGETQYF. CDR3 DNA sequence: TGTGCCAGCAGCTCCCGAGAGGACAGGGGAGAGACCCAGTACTTC.